A selection of T cell receptor beta chains follows, all from one sample in a study of identical twins. TCRdb itself ran the 5' RACE reads through MiXCR, one entry per CDR3 protein. The sample lists about 240,000 distinct CDR3 sequences, more than 9.5% occurring once. The same specimen was also included in a second study, on yellow fever vaccine responses in identical twins.

Sample: memory (CD45RO+) T cells sorted from blood. These receptors were taken from a woman aged 18 to 35 in good health. Each CDR3 is given with its conserved first and last residue. The order of the fields is D gene, clone size, V gene, J gene, CDR3 DNA, CDR3 protein. D genes are given only for firm matches. Part of the rows lack a size; the others show once, few, many or a class for expanded clones.

D gene: TRBD2; clone size: .; V gene: TRBV29-1; J gene: TRBJ2-3; CDR3 DNA: TGCAGCGTTGATGGAGGCGGGAGGGCTTTCACAGATACGCAGTATTTT; CDR3 protein: CSVDGGGRAFTDTQYF
D gene: .; clone size: few; V gene: TRBV3-1; J gene: TRBJ1-5; CDR3 DNA: TGTGCCAGCAGCCAAGAAGATCAGCCCCAGCATTTT; CDR3 protein: CASSQEDQPQHF
D gene: TRBD1; clone size: .; V gene: TRBV10-2; J gene: TRBJ1-5; CDR3 DNA: TGCGCCAGCAACCCAGGACAGGGAGGTCAGCCCCAGCATTTT; CDR3 protein: CASNPGQGGQPQHF
D gene: .; clone size: few; V gene: TRBV6-2/TRBV6-3; J gene: TRBJ2-3; CDR3 DNA: TGTGCCAGCAGTTCCCCACGGGCAAGTATTACAGATACGCAGTATTTT; CDR3 protein: CASSSPRASITDTQYF
D gene: TRBD2; clone size: .; V gene: TRBV20-1; J gene: TRBJ2-5; CDR3 DNA: TGCAGTGCTAGAGATGGCGGGACTAGCGTTGAGACCCAGTACTTC; CDR3 protein: CSARDGGTSVETQYF
D gene: .; clone size: few; V gene: TRBV9; J gene: TRBJ2-7; CDR3 DNA: TGTGCCAGCAGCCCCACCGGACACGGACTCTACGAGCAGTACTTC; CDR3 protein: CASSPTGHGLYEQYF
D gene: TRBD2; clone size: .; V gene: TRBV2; J gene: TRBJ2-7; CDR3 DNA: TGTGCCAGCAGTGATAGGTCGGCCGGGAGGAGGTACTTC; CDR3 protein: CASSDRSAGRRYF
D gene: TRBD1; clone size: many; V gene: TRBV20-1; J gene: TRBJ2-7; CDR3 DNA: TGCAGTGCTTCTCCGGGACAGACCTACGAGCAGTACTTC; CDR3 protein: CSASPGQTYEQYF
D gene: TRBD1; clone size: few; V gene: TRBV2; J gene: TRBJ2-2; CDR3 DNA: TGTGCCAGCAGTGCAGCTACAGGGGCCGGGGAGCTGTTTTTT; CDR3 protein: CASSAATGAGELFF
D gene: .; clone size: few; V gene: TRBV6-2/TRBV6-3; J gene: TRBJ2-5; CDR3 DNA: TGTGCCAGCAGTTACCCCTCAGGAGGGGGACGTGAGACCCAGTACTTC; CDR3 protein: CASSYPSGGGRETQYF
D gene: TRBD1; clone size: few; V gene: TRBV7-2; J gene: TRBJ1-4; CDR3 DNA: TGTGCCAGCACCCTCCGGACCGGGACAGGCAATGAAAAACTGTTTTTT; CDR3 protein: CASTLRTGTGNEKLFF
D gene: .; clone size: few; V gene: TRBV9; J gene: TRBJ1-1; CDR3 DNA: TGTGCCAGCAGCGTAGGTTCCGGCAGGGTGAACACTGAAGCTTTCTTT; CDR3 protein: CASSVGSGRVNTEAFF
D gene: .; clone size: many; V gene: TRBV7-9; J gene: TRBJ2-3; CDR3 DNA: TGTGCCAGCAGCCCGATCACAGATACGCAGTATTTT; CDR3 protein: CASSPITDTQYF
D gene: .; clone size: .; V gene: TRBV7-9; J gene: TRBJ2-7; CDR3 DNA: TGTGCCAGCAGCTCCCCCGGGCATGCCTACGAGCAGTACTTC; CDR3 protein: CASSSPGHAYEQYF
D gene: .; clone size: .; V gene: TRBV6-2/TRBV6-3; J gene: TRBJ1-1; CDR3 DNA: TGTGCCAGCAGGGATTTGGACAAGGTCACTGAAGCTTTCTTT; CDR3 protein: CASRDLDKVTEAFF
D gene: TRBD2; clone size: .; V gene: TRBV11-2; J gene: TRBJ2-3; CDR3 DNA: TGTGCCAGCAGCTTAGCGGGGGGAACCACAGATACGCAGTATTTT; CDR3 protein: CASSLAGGTTDTQYF
D gene: .; clone size: .; V gene: TRBV2; J gene: TRBJ2-7; CDR3 DNA: TGTGCCAGCAGTGAAAGCGTGAGCTCCTACGAGCAGTACTTC; CDR3 protein: CASSESVSSYEQYF